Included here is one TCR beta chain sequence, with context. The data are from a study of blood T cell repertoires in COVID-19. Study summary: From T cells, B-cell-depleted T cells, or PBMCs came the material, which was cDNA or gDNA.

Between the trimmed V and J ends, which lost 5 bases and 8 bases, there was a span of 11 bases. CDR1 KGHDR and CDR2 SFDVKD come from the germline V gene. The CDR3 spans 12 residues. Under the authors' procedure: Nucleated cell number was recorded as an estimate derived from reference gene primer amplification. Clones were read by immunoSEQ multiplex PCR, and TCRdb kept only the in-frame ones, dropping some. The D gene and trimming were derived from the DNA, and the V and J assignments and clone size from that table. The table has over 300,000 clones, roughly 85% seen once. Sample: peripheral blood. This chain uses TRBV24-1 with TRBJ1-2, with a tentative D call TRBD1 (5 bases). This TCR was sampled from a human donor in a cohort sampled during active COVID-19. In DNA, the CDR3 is TGTGCCACCAGTGCCAGGGCAGGGGGCTACACCTTC. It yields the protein CATSARAGGYTF.